This TCR beta chain came from a study of breast tumors, draining lymph nodes, adjacent tissues. Study-wide results and caveats: Tumor repertoires ranked between lymph nodes and nontumor tissue in diversity, with V and J gene preferences. Data fit most tumor T cells coming from lymph node, expanding in tumor.

From germline, CDR1 is SQVTM and CDR2 ANQGSEA. The V and J ends lost 5 bases and 5 bases, in that order; junction bases with no gene match: 12. The CDR3 consists of 15 residues. A single record per CDR3 protein comes from TCRdb applying MiXCR to the multiplex PCR reads. The repertoire holds approximately 52,000 distinct CDR3 sequences, roughly two fifths seen once, with 10% to 13% in the top ten. On this clonotype: The antigen is undetermined.

Sample: breast tumor tissue. This clonotype was obtained from a female donor with breast cancer. Some clones in this sample may be carry-over from other donors' samples. The rearrangement uses TRBV29-1 and TRBJ2-5; 9 bases agree with TRBD1. Written as DNA, the CDR3 is TGCAGCGTTATTATTACAGGGGGCAGGGGGGAGACCCAGTACTTC. Protein product: CSVIITGGRGETQYF. The full variable domain, rest sourced from reference TRBV29-1 and TRBJ2-5, is SAVISQKPSRDICQRGTSLTIQCQVDSQVTMMFWYRQQPGQSLTLIATANQGSEATYESGFVIDKFPISRPNLTFSTLTVSNMSPEDSSIYLCSVIITGGRGETQYFGPGTRLLVL.